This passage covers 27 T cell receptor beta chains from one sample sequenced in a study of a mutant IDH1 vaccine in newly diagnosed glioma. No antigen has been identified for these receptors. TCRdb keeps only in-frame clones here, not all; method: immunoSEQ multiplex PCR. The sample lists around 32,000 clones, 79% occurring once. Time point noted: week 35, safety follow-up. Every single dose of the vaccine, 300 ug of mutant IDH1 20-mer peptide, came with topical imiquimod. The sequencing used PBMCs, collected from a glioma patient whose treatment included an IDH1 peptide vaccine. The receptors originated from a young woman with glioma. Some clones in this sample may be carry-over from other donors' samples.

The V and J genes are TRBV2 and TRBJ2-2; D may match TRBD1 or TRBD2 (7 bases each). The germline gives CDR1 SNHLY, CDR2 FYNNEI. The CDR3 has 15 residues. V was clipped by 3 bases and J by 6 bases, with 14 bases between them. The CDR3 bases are TGTGCCAGCAGTGAGGGCAGGGGGGGGCCCGGGGAGCTGTTTTTT. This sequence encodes CASSEGRGGPGELFF.

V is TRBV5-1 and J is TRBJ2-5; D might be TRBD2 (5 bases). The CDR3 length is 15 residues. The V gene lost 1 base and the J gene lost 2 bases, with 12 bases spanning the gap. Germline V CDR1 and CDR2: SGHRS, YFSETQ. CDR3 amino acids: CASSLSGTGQETQYF. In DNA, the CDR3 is TGCGCCAGCAGCTTGTCGGGCACGGGACAAGAGACCCAGTACTTC.

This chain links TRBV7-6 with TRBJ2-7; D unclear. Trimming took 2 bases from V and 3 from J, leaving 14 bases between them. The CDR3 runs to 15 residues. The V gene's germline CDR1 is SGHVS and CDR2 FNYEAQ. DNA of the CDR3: TGTGCCAGCAGCTTACGGCAAGGTAGCAGCTACGAGCAGTACTTC. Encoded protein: CASSLRQGSSYEQYF.

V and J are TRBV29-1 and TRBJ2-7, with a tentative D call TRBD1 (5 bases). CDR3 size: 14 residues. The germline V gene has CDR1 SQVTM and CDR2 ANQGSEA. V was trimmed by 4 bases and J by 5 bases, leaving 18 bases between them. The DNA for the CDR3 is TGCAGCGTTGCCTTCCCTCAGGGAAGGGACGAGCAGTACTTC. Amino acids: CSVAFPQGRDEQYF.

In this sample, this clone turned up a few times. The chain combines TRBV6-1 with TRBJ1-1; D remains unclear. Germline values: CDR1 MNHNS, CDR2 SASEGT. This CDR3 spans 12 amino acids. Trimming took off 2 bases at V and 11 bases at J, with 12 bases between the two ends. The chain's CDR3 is CASSERTPAAFF. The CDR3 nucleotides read TGTGCCAGCAGTGAACGAACCCCAGCGGCTTTCTTT.

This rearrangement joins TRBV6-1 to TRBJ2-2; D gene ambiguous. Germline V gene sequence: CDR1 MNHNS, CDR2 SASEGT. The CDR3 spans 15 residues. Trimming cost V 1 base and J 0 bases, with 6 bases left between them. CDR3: CASSEEGTNTGELFF. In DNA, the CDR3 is TGTGCCAGCAGTGAAGAGGGCACGAACACCGGGGAGCTGTTTTTT.

The CDR3 DNA sequence: TGTGCCAGCAGGGGACAGGTTCTTGAGACCCAGTACTTC. This gives the protein CASRGQVLETQYF. The V gene is TRBV6-6, the J gene TRBJ2-5; 8 bases are shared with TRBD1. The CDR3 spans 13 residues. The V segment lost 6 bases and the J segment 5 bases; nucleotides outside the gene matches: 5. From germline, CDR1 is MNHNY and CDR2 SVGAGI (reference sequence).

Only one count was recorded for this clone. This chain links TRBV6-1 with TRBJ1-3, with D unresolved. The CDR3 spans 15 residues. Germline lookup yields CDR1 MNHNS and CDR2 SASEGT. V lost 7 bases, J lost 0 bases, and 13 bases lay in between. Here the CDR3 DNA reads TGTGCCAGCACCCCGGCCTTTCTCTCTGGAAACACCATATATTTT. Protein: CASTPAFLSGNTIYF.

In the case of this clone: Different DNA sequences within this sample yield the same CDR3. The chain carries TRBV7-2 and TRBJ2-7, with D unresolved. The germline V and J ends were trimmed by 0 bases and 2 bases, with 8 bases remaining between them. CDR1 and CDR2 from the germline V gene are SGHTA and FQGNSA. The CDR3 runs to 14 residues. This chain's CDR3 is CASSLAPSAYEQYF. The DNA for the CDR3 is TGTGCCAGCAGCTTAGCACCGAGCGCCTACGAGCAGTACTTC. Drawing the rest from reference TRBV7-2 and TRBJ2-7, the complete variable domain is GAGVSQSPSNKVTEKGKDVELRCDPISGHTALYWYRQSLGQGLEFLIYFQGNSAPDKSGLPSDRFSAERTGGSVSTLTIQRTQQEDSAVYLCASSLAPSAYEQYFGPGTRLTVT.

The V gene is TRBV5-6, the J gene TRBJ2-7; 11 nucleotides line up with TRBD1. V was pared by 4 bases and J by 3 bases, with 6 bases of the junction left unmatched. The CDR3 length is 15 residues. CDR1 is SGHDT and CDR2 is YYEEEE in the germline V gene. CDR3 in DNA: TGTGCCAGCAGCGCCGGGACAGGGGGTGGCTACGAGCAGTACTTC. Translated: CASSAGTGGGYEQYF. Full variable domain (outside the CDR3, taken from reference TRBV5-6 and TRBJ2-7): DAGVTQSPTHLIKTRGQQVTLRCSPKSGHDTVSWYQQALGQGPQFIFQYYEEEERQRGNFPDRFSGHQFPNYSSELNVNALLLGDSALYLCASSAGTGGGYEQYFGPGTRLTVT.

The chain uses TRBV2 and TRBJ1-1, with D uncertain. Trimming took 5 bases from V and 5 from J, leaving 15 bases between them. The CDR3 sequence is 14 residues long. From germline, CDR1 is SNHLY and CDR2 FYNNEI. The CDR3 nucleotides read TGTGCCAGCAGTCTTTCGGTCCTGGGGACTGAAGCTTTCTTT. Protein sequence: CASSLSVLGTEAFF.

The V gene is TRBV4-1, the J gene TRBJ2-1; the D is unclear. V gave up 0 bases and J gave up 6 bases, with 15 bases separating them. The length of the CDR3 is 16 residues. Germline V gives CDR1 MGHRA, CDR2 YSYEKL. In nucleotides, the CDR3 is TGCGCCAGCAGCCAAGAAAGAATCTTGTGGGGCAATGAGCAGTTCTTC. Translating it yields CASSQERILWGNEQFF.

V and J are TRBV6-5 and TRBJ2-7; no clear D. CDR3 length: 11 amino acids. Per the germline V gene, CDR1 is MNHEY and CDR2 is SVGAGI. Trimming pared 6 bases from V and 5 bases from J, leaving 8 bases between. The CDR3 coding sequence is TGTGCCAGCAGATCAGGTAACGAGCAGTACTTC. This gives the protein CASRSGNEQYF.

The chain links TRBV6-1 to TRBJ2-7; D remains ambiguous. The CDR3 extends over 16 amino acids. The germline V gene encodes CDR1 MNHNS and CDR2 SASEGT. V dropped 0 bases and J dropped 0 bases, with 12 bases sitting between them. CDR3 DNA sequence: TGTGCCAGCAGTGAAGCGGCACCCCCGAGCTCCTACGAGCAGTACTTC. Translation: CASSEAAPPSSYEQYF.

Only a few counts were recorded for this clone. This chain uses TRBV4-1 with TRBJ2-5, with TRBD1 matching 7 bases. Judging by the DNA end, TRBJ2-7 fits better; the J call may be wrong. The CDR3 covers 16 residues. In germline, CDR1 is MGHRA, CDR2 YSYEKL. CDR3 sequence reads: CASSQEPGTENYEQYF. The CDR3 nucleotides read TGCGCCAGCAGCCAAGAACCCGGGACAGAAAACTACGAGCAGTACTTC.

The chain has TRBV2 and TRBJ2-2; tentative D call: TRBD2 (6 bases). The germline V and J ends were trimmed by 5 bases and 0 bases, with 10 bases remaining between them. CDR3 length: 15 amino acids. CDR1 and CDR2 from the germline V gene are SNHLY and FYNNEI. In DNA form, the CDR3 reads TGTGCCAGCAGTTATAGCGGAACGAACACCGGGGAGCTGTTTTTT. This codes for CASSYSGTNTGELFF.

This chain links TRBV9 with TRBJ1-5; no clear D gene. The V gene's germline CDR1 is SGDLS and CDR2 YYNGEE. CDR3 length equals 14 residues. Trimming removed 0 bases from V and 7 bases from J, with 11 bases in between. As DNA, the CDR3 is TGTGCCAGCAGCGTAGGGGCAGAGGCGCAGCCCCAGCATTTT. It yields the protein CASSVGAEAQPQHF.

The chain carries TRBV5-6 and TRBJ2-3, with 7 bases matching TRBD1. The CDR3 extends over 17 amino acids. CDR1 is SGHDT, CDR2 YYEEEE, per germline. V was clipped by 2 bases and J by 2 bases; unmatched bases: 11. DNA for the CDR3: TGTGCCAGCAGCTTACTGACAGGGTCCACGCTCACAGATACGCAGTATTTT. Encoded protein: CASSLLTGSTLTDTQYF.

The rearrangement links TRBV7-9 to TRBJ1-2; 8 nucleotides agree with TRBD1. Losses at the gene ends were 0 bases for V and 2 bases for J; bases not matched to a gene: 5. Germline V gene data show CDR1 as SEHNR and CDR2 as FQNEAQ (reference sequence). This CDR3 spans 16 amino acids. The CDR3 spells CASSLAQDRANYGYTF. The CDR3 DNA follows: TGTGCCAGCAGCTTAGCGCAGGACAGGGCAAACTATGGCTACACCTTC.

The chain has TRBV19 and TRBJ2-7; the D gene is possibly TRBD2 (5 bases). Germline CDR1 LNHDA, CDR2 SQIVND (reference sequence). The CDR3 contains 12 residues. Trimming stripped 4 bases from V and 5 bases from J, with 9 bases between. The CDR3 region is CASSTDGDEQYF. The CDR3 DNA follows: TGTGCCAGTAGTACCGACGGGGACGAGCAGTACTTC.

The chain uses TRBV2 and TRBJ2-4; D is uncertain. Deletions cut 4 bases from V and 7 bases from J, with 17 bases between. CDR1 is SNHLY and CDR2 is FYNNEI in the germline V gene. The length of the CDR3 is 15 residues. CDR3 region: CASSVNYNRRNIQYF. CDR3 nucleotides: TGTGCCAGCAGTGTAAACTACAATAGAAGGAACATTCAGTACTTC.

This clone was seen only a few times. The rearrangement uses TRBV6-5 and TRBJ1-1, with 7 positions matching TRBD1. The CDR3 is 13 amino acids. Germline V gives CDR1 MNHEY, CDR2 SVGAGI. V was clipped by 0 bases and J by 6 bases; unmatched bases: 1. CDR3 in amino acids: CASSYSQGAEAFF. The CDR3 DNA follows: TGTGCCAGCAGTTACTCGCAGGGGGCTGAAGCTTTCTTT.

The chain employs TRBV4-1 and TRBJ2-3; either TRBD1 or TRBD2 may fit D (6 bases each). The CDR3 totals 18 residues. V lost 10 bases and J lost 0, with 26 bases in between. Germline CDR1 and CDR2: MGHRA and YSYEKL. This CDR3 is CATQPRGAHSSSTDTQYF. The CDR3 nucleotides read TGCGCCACCCAGCCAAGGGGGGCCCACAGTTCTAGCACAGATACGCAGTATTTT.

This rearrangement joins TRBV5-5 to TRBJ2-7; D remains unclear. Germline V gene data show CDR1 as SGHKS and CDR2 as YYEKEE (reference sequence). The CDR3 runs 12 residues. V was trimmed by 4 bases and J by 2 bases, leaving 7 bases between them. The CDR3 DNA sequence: TGTGCCAGCAGCCCTCCCGCCTACGAGCAGTACTTC. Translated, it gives CASSPPAYEQYF.

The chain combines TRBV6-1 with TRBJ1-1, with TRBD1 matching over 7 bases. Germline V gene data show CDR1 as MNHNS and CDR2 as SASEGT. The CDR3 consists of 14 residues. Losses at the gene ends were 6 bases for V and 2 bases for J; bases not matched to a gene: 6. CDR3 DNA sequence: TGTGCCAGCAGACCCGGGACAGTAAACACTGAAGCTTTCTTT. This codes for CASRPGTVNTEAFF.

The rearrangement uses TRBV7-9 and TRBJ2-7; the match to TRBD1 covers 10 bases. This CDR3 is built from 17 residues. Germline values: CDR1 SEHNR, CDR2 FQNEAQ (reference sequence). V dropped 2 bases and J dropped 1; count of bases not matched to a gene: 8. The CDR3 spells CASSLPLTGGPSYEQYF. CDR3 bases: TGTGCCAGCAGCTTACCCTTGACAGGGGGCCCTTCCTACGAGCAGTACTTC.

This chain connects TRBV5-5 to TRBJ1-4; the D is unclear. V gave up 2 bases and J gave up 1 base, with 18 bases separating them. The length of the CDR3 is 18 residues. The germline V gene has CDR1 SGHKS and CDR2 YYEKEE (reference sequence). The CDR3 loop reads CASSFSMGLGGTNEKLFF. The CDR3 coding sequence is TGTGCCAGCAGCTTTTCCATGGGTTTGGGCGGAACTAATGAAAAACTGTTTTTT.